This TCR beta chain emerged from a study of T cells in Graves' hyperthyroidism and ophthalmopathy. Regions amplified from RNA transcripts were the TCR beta CDR3 regions. First-round RT-PCR of the TCR CDR3 relied on the HTBI primer set. TCRdb reprocessed the multiplex PCR reads with MiXCR, giving one entry per CDR3 protein. Of about 620,000 distinct CDR3 sequences detected, around 15% appear once; the ten largest clones hold less than 4.5%. The germline V and J ends were trimmed by 1 base and 0 bases, with 10 bases remaining between them. The CDR3 length is 15 residues. The germline V gene encodes CDR1 DFQATT and CDR2 SNEGSKA (reference sequence).

The chain uses TRBV20-1 and TRBJ2-1; a possible D gene is TRBD1 (6 bases). The sample was blood. The clonotype originates from a woman aged 25 to 39 with Graves' hyperthyroidism. The CDR3 DNA reads as TGCAGTGCTAGAGTTTACAGGGACTCCTACAATGAGCAGTTCTTC. This gives the protein CSARVYRDSYNEQFF.